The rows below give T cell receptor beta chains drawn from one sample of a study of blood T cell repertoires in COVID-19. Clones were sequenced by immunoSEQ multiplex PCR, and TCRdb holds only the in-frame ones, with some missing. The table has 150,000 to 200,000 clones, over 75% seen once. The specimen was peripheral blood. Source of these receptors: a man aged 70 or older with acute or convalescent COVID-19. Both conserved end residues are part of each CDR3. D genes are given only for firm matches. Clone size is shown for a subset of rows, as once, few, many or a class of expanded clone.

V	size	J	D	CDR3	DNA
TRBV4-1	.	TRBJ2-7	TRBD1	CASSQRGDRDEQYF	TGCGCCAGCAGCCAGAGGGGTGACAGGGACGAGCAGTACTTC
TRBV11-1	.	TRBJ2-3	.	CASSLGTSGTDTQYF	TGTGCCAGCAGCTTAGGCACTTCTGGCACAGATACGCAGTATTTT
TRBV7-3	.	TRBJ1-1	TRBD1	CASSTRQGNTEAFF	TGTGCCAGCAGCACACGACAGGGTAACACTGAAGCTTTCTTT
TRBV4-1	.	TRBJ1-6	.	CASSQTGYYNSPLHF	TGCGCCAGCAGCCAGACAGGATATTATAATTCACCCCTCCACTTT
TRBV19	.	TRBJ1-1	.	CASSIVLMGAFTEAFF	TGTGCCAGTAGTATAGTTTTAATGGGGGCGTTCACTGAAGCTTTCTTT
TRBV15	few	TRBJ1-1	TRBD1	CATSREVRQGAGDTEAFF	TGTGCCACCAGCAGAGAAGTTAGGCAGGGGGCGGGGGACACTGAAGCTTTCTTT
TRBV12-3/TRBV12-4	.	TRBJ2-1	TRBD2	CASSSGMGNEQFF	TGTGCCAGCAGTAGCGGGATGGGCAATGAGCAGTTCTTC
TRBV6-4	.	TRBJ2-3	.	CASSEQSTDTQYF	TGTGCCAGCAGTGAACAGAGCACAGATACGCAGTATTTT
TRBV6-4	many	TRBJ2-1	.	CASSDRSGAVHEQFF	TGTGCCAGCAGTGACAGGTCCGGAGCAGTCCATGAGCAGTTCTTC
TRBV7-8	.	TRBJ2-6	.	CASSLDGGDAGANVLTF	TGTGCCAGCAGCTTAGACGGAGGGGACGCTGGGGCCAACGTCCTGACTTTC
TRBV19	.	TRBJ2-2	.	CASSIGPNTGELFF	TGTGCCAGTAGTATAGGGCCGAACACCGGGGAGCTGTTTTTT
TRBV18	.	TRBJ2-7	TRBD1	CASSWDSDPTYEQYF	TGTGCCAGCTCATGGGACAGTGACCCTACCTACGAGCAGTACTTC
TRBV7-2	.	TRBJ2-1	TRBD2	CASSLSSGRAWKSYNEQFF	TGTGCCAGCAGCCTTTCTAGCGGGAGGGCCTGGAAATCCTACAATGAGCAGTTCTTC
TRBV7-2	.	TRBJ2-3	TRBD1	CASSLGQGSTDTQYF	TGTGCCAGCAGCTTAGGACAGGGTAGCACAGATACGCAGTATTTT
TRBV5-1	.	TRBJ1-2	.	CASSLGTSRREYGYTF	TGCGCCAGCAGCTTAGGGACAAGCCGGCGCGAATATGGCTACACCTTC
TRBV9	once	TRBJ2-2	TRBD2	CASSLERGWTGELFF	TGTGCCAGCAGCCTCGAGCGGGGGTGGACCGGGGAGCTGTTTTTT
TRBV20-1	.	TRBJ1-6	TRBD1	CSAGDRGMNSPLHF	TGCAGTGCTGGTGACAGGGGAATGAATTCACCCCTCCACTTT
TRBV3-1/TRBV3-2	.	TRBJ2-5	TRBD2	CASSQGGASGQETQYF	TGTGCCAGCAGCCAAGGTGGGGCTAGCGGACAAGAGACCCAGTACTTC
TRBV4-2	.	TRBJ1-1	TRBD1	CASGGQMNTEAFF	TGTGCCAGCGGGGGACAGATGAACACTGAAGCTTTCTTT
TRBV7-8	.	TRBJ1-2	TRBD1	CASSQGTGASNNYGYTF	TGTGCCAGCAGCCAAGGGACAGGAGCCTCGAATAACTATGGCTACACCTTC
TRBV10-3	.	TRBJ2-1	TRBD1	CATAGQGQLNEQFF	TGTGCCACCGCGGGACAGGGTCAACTTAATGAGCAGTTCTTC
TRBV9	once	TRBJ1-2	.	CASSVVATPAGSNYGYTF	TGTGCCAGCAGCGTAGTCGCGACCCCCGCCGGGTCTAACTATGGCTACACCTTC
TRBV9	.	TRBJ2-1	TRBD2	CASSVAAGAYNEQFF	TGTGCCAGCAGCGTAGCCGCGGGGGCCTACAATGAGCAGTTCTTC
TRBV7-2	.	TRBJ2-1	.	CASSLDATDYNEQFF	TGTGCCAGCAGCTTAGATGCGACAGACTACAATGAGCAGTTCTTC
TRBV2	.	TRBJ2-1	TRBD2	CASSENSGTYNEQFF	TGTGCCAGCAGTGAAAATAGCGGGACCTACAATGAGCAGTTCTTC
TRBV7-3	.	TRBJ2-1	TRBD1	CASSLLIRQGASYNEQFF	TGTGCCAGCAGCCTCCTTATACGACAGGGGGCCTCCTACAATGAGCAGTTCTTC
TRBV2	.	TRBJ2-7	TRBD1	CASSVQGWEQYF	TGTGCCAGCAGTGTACAGGGGTGGGAGCAGTACTTC
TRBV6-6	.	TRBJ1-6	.	CASSYGQGYYNSPLHF	TGTGCCAGCAGTTACGGTCAGGGATATTATAATTCACCCCTCCACTTT
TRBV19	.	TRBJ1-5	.	CASNERRGGGEPQHF	TGTGCCAGTAATGAACGAAGGGGCGGGGGTGAGCCCCAGCATTTT
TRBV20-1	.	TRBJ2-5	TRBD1	CSASPTGGQETQYF	TGCAGTGCTAGTCCGACAGGGGGCCAAGAGACCCAGTACTTC
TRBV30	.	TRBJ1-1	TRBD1	CAWSRQGNTEAFF	TGTGCCTGGAGTAGACAGGGGAACACTGAAGCTTTCTTT
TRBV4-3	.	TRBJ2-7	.	CASSQVYPYEQYF	TGCGCCAGCAGCCAAGTATATCCTTACGAGCAGTACTTC
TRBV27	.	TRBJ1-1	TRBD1	CASIYEGARWTEAFF	TGTGCCAGCATTTACGAGGGGGCGCGTTGGACTGAAGCTTTCTTT
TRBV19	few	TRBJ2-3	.	CASSIAGDPTDTQYF	TGTGCCAGTAGTATAGCGGGGGATCCCACAGATACGCAGTATTTT
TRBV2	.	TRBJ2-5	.	CASSAGGTETQYF	TGTGCCAGCAGTGCAGGGGGGACGGAGACCCAGTACTTC
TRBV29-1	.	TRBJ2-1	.	CSVEGQGIRYEQFF	TGCAGCGTTGAGGGGCAGGGAATAAGGTATGAGCAGTTCTTC
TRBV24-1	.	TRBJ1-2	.	CATSDSRAGVGYTF	TGTGCCACCAGTGATTCGAGGGCAGGGGTTGGCTACACCTTC
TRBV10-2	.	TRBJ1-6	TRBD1	CASSEFPGGSPLHF	TGCGCCAGCAGTGAATTTCCAGGGGGGTCACCCCTCCACTTT
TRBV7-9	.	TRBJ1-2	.	CASSLGGSSYGYTF	TGTGCCAGCAGCTTGGGAGGGAGCAGCTATGGCTACACCTTC
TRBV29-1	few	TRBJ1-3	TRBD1	CSVGQGTSNTIYF	TGCAGCGTTGGACAGGGAACTTCCAACACCATATATTTT
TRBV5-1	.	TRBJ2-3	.	CASSLTSGTGRHTDTQYF	TGCGCCAGCAGCTTGACTAGCGGGACAGGGCGACACACAGATACGCAGTATTTT
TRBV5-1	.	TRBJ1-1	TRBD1	CASSMTGWDTEAFF	TGCGCCAGCAGCATGACAGGGTGGGACACTGAAGCTTTCTTT
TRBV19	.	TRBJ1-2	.	CASSTEASGNYGYTF	TGTGCCAGTAGTACCGAGGCCTCGGGTAACTATGGCTACACCTTC
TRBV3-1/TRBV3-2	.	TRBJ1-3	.	CASSPPGRRNLGNTIYF	TGTGCCAGCAGCCCACCGGGTCGGCGGAATCTCGGAAACACCATATATTTT
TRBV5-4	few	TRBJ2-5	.	CASSFVIQGFETQYF	TGTGCCAGCAGCTTTGTAATACAGGGATTTGAGACCCAGTACTTC
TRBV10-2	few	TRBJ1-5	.	CASSGAGGQPQHF	TGCGCCAGCAGTGGTGCGGGAGGTCAGCCCCAGCATTTT
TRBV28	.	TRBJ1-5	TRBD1	CASSFKRDRGPVSRNQPQHF	TGTGCCAGCAGTTTTAAAAGGGACAGGGGGCCAGTGTCACGCAATCAGCCCCAGCATTTT
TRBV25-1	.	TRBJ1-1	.	CASSESRRNTEAFF	TGTGCCAGCAGTGAATCTAGGCGGAACACTGAAGCTTTCTTT
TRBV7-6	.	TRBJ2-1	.	CASSLEQVRTYFKEQFF	TGTGCCAGCAGCTTAGAACAGGTGCGGACATACTTCAAGGAGCAGTTCTTC
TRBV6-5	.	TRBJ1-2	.	CASRITQTANYGYTF	TGTGCCAGCAGGATAACCCAGACAGCCAACTATGGCTACACCTTC
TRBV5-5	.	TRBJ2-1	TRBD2	CASSSRPASGGRNEQFF	TGTGCCAGCAGCTCCCGCCCGGCCAGCGGGGGGAGAAATGAGCAGTTCTTC
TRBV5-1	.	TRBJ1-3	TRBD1	CASRNLQGASSGNTIYF	TGCGCCAGCAGAAATCTTCAGGGGGCGAGCTCTGGAAACACCATATATTTT
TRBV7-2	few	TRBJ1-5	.	CASSFSGSAFQPQHF	TGTGCCAGCAGCTTTTCCGGGAGTGCGTTTCAGCCCCAGCATTTT
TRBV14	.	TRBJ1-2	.	CASSPGTYYGYTF	TGTGCCAGCAGCCCCGGGACATACTATGGCTACACCTTC
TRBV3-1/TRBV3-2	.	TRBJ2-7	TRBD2	CASSHPGTSGDGEQYF	TGTGCCAGCAGCCATCCCGGGACTAGCGGAGACGGGGAGCAGTACTTC
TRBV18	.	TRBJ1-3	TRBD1	CASSPWTGGPSGNTIYF	TGTGCCAGCTCACCATGGACAGGGGGACCCTCTGGAAACACCATATATTTT
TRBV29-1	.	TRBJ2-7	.	CSVEEVGEQYF	TGCAGCGTTGAAGAGGTCGGCGAGCAGTACTTC
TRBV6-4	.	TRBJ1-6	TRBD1	CASSLGGQNSPLHF	TGTGCCAGCAGTCTAGGGGGCCAGAATTCACCCCTCCACTTT
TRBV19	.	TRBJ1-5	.	CASTSWGRRDQPQHF	TGTGCCAGTACTTCTTGGGGCAGGAGGGATCAGCCCCAGCATTTT